This paragraph covers one T cell receptor (beta chain) sequence. Antigen: not known. The method was immunoSEQ multiplex PCR; TCRdb's version includes in-frame clones alone and lacks a portion of them. The sample includes tens of thousands of clones, approximately 78% of them seen just once. This sample was taken from a study of OX40 agonist ivuxolimab in advanced cancers. CDR1 is SGDLS, CDR2 YYNGEE, per germline. This CDR3 contains 17 residues. With 3 bases clipped from V and 0 bases from J, the junction kept 3 bases outside the gene matches. General study results and limits: Doses of 0.1 to 3.0 mg/kg were accompanied by clonal expansion of CD4+ and CD8+ blood T cells by week 6. Researchers report that CD8+ T cells had, on average, more expanded clones than CD4+.

This sequence originates from an adult with an advanced solid tumor such as melanoma, head and neck, liver or kidney cancer. This sample comprised CD4+ or CD8+ T cells sorted from blood, obtained in a trial of the OX40 agonist ivuxolimab. The rearrangement joins TRBV9 to TRBJ2-3; 14 nucleotides match TRBD2. The DNA of the CDR3 is TGTGCCAGCAGCGGACTAGCGGGGGGGCGTAGCACAGATACGCAGTATTTT. This gives the protein CASSGLAGGRSTDTQYF.